These 24 T cell receptor beta chains share one sample of origin, sequenced in a study of cytomegalovirus exposure and HLA in healthy donors. Profiling relied on immunoSEQ multiplex PCR, and the TCRdb table lists in-frame clones only, not all of them. The table lists about 130,000 clones, 89% of them singletons. Specimen: PBMCs. The receptor source for this set is a woman aged 18-29 years in good health and CMV-seronegative.

This clone has a single count. The chain joins TRBV11-2 to TRBJ2-1; 7 nucleotides agree with TRBD2. J lost 9 bases, V lost 5 bases, and 10 bases had no gene match. This CDR3 is 14 amino acids long. The germline gives CDR1 SGHAT, CDR2 FQNNGV. The CDR3 bases are TGTGCCAGCAGCCCTCAGCGGGATTTGGGTGAGCAGTTCTTC. Residues: CASSPQRDLGEQFF. Variable domain in full (rest from reference TRBV11-2 and TRBJ2-1): EAGVAQSPRYKIIEKRQSVAFWCNPISGHATLYWYQQILGQGPKLLIQFQNNGVVDDSQLPKDRFSAERLKGVDSTLKIQPAKLEDSAVYLCASSPQRDLGEQFFGPGTRLTVL.

This chain connects TRBV5-1 to TRBJ1-1; TRBD1 agrees at 8 bases. V lost 3 bases and J lost 1; bases outside the gene matches: 8. The CDR3 sequence is 16 residues long. CDR1 is SGHRS and CDR2 is YFSETQ in the germline V gene. CDR3 nucleotide sequence: TGCGCCAGCAGCTCCAAGACAGGGGAGGCGAACACTGAAGCTTTCTTT. This encodes CASSSKTGEANTEAFF. Full variable domain (rest looked up from reference TRBV5-1 and TRBJ1-1): KAGVTQTPRYLIKTRGQQVTLSCSPISGHRSVSWYQQTPGQGLQFLFEYFSETQRNKGNFPGRFSGRQFSNSRSEMNVSTLELGDSALYLCASSSKTGEANTEAFFGQGTRLTVV.

The chain is built from TRBV5-1 and TRBJ2-5; 10 bases match TRBD2. The trim removed 5 bases at V and 5 bases at J, leaving 9 bases unmatched. Germline V gives CDR1 SGHRS, CDR2 YFSETQ. The CDR3 extends over 15 amino acids. CDR3 DNA: TGCGCCAGCAGTCCGGCGCTAGCGGGGGTGGAGACCCAGTACTTC. Translation gives CASSPALAGVETQYF.

The chain combines TRBV5-6 with TRBJ1-1; TRBD1 might be the D (6 bases). V dropped 3 bases and J dropped 8 bases, with 11 bases sitting between them. CDR1 SGHDT and CDR2 YYEEEE come from the germline V gene. The CDR3 sequence is 12 residues long. Here the CDR3 DNA reads TGTGCCAGCAGCTCCTGGACAGACGAAGCTTTCTTT. It yields the protein CASSSWTDEAFF. The full variable domain, in which reference TRBV5-6 and TRBJ1-1 provide the parts outside the CDR3, is DAGVTQSPTHLIKTRGQQVTLRCSPKSGHDTVSWYQQALGQGPQFIFQYYEEEERQRGNFPDRFSGHQFPNYSSELNVNALLLGDSALYLCASSSWTDEAFFGQGTRLTVV.

The chain has TRBV13 and TRBJ2-1; D may be TRBD2 (6 bases). Germline V CDR1 and CDR2: PRHDT, FYEKMQ (reference sequence). V gave up 5 bases and J gave up 5 bases, with 19 bases separating them. This CDR3 is built from 16 residues. The CDR3 loop reads CASSPGLLNRHNEQFF. In nucleotides, the CDR3 is TGTGCCAGCAGCCCGGGACTTCTCAACCGCCACAATGAGCAGTTCTTC.

The genes are TRBV28 and TRBJ2-7; maybe TRBD1 (6 bases). The CDR3 runs to 13 residues. Trimming pared 5 bases from V and 0 bases from J, leaving 8 bases between. Germline lookup yields CDR1 MDHEN and CDR2 SYDVKM. In DNA, the CDR3 is TGTGCCAGCAGTCGAGGGGGCTCCTACGAGCAGTACTTC. Encoded protein: CASSRGGSYEQYF.

This sequence joins TRBV27 and TRBJ2-1; possibly TRBD2 for D (6 bases). Germline assignment: CDR1 MNHEY and CDR2 SMNVEV (reference sequence). CDR3 length: 22 amino acids. Trimming stripped 6 bases from V and 6 bases from J, with 39 bases between. CDR3 nucleotide sequence: TGTGCCAGCAGCGATCAGACCCCGGGTCGGATACTAGCCCGCTTACCTTCCAATGAGCAGTTCTTC. Residues: CASSDQTPGRILARLPSNEQFF.

Only a few counts were recorded for this clone. CDR3 protein: CAWKAGGTYEQYF. Here the CDR3 DNA reads TGTGCCTGGAAGGCGGGAGGTACCTACGAGCAGTACTTC. This chain links TRBV30 with TRBJ2-7, with 8 nucleotides matching TRBD2. V shed 4 bases, J shed 2 bases, and the junction held 4 bases outside the gene matches. The length of the CDR3 is 13 residues. Germline V gene data show CDR1 as GTSNPN and CDR2 as SVGIG (reference sequence).

The J gene is TRBJ1-1, the V gene TRBV4-3, with 7 bases that match TRBD1. J gave up 7 bases and V 0 bases, and 8 bases lay outside the gene matches. The CDR3 runs 15 residues. Germline V gene sequence: CDR1 LGHNA, CDR2 YSLEER. CDR3 sequence (DNA): TGCGCCAGCAGCCAAGAGGCAGCAGGGGGAAGTGAAGCTTTCTTT. It encodes CASSQEAAGGSEAFF.

This clone appeared once. This chain links TRBV11-2 with TRBJ1-1, with 9 positions matching TRBD1. Germline loops: CDR1 SGHAT, CDR2 FQNNGV. This CDR3 is built from 13 residues. V dropped 5 bases and J dropped 4; count of bases not matched to a gene: 2. CDR3 protein: CASSLQGATEAFF. The CDR3 DNA sequence: TGTGCCAGCAGCCTACAGGGGGCCACTGAAGCTTTCTTT.

J is TRBJ2-2 and V is TRBV11-2; TRBD2 is a possible D gene (6 bases). Germline V lookup: CDR1 SGHAT, CDR2 FQNNGV. Trimming stripped 4 bases from V and 5 bases from J, with 14 bases between. CDR3 size: 15 residues. The CDR3 sequence is CASSWTGVGTGELFF. The CDR3 coding sequence is TGTGCCAGCAGCTGGACGGGGGTCGGGACCGGGGAGCTGTTTTTT.

The chain is built from TRBV1 and TRBJ2-7; TRBD2 is the table's D call, not checked against the DNA. TRBV1 is deemed a pseudogene. The CDR3 consists of 16 residues. The CDR3: CTSSHRIAGGSYEQYV. CDR3 nucleotide sequence: TGCACCAGCAGCCACCGAATAGCGGGTGGCTCCTACGAGCAGTACGTC.

The rearrangement uses TRBV7-8 and TRBJ2-1, with TRBD2 matching over 11 bases. The junction had 8 bases not matched to a gene; V was cut back by 5 bases and J by 11 bases. CDR1 is SGHVS, CDR2 FQNEAQ, per germline. The CDR3 spans 14 residues. The CDR3 is CASSRGLAVPKQFF. DNA for the CDR3: TGTGCCAGCAGCCGGGGACTAGCGGTTCCTAAGCAGTTCTTC.

V is TRBV6-5 and J is TRBJ2-1; D is undetermined. V lost 5 bases to trimming and J lost 1 base, with 12 bases between them. CDR1 MNHEY and CDR2 SVGAGI come from the germline V gene. The CDR3 loop spans 15 amino acids. The CDR3 DNA reads TGTGCCAGCAGTATGACTCCCAGTTCCTACAATGAGCAGTTCTTC. Its translation is CASSMTPSSYNEQFF.

The rearrangement uses TRBV5-6 and TRBJ2-2, with unresolved D. V gave up 2 bases and J gave up 8 bases, with 7 bases separating them. The V gene's germline CDR1 is SGHDT and CDR2 YYEEEE. The CDR3 runs 12 residues. DNA of the CDR3: TGTGCCAGCAGCTTATTAAATGGGGAGCTGTTTTTT. Its protein product is CASSLLNGELFF.

Here the CDR3 reads CASSSRRGSGFQETQYF. The CDR3, as DNA: TGTGCCAGCAGCTCCCGCCGAGGTAGCGGATTCCAAGAGACCCAGTACTTC. The V and J genes are TRBV11-2 and TRBJ2-5; weak D call: TRBD2 (6 bases). The germline V and J ends were trimmed by 4 bases and 1 base, with 19 bases remaining between them. The CDR3 covers 17 residues. Germline V CDR1 and CDR2: SGHAT, FQNNGV.

The V gene is TRBV7-9, the J gene TRBJ1-1; D might be TRBD1 (5 bases). CDR3 length equals 14 residues. Germline V CDR1 and CDR2: SEHNR, FQNEAQ (reference sequence). Trimming took off 5 bases at V and 1 base at J, with 11 bases between the two ends. CDR3 sequence reads: CASSPQGTNTEAFF. Here the CDR3 DNA reads TGTGCCAGCAGCCCCCAGGGAACGAACACTGAAGCTTTCTTT.

The chain uses TRBV13 and TRBJ1-2; 7 bases agree with TRBD1. The CDR3 extends over 16 amino acids. The junction had 10 bases not matched to a gene; V was cut back by 3 bases and J by 3 bases. Germline CDR1 and CDR2: PRHDT and FYEKMQ (reference sequence). CDR3 in amino acids: CASSFTGGTDDYGYTF. CDR3 coding DNA: TGTGCCAGCAGCTTTACTGGAGGGACAGACGACTATGGCTACACCTTC.

CDR3 sequence reads: CASSYSVANTEAFF. CDR3 in DNA: TGTGCCAGCAGTTACAGCGTGGCGAACACTGAAGCTTTCTTT. V and J are TRBV6-5 and TRBJ1-1; D ambiguous. The length of the CDR3 is 14 residues. Germline V lookup: CDR1 MNHEY, CDR2 SVGAGI. V dropped 2 bases and J dropped 1 base, with 8 bases sitting between them.

The chain joins TRBV5-1 to TRBJ2-2; TRBD1 agrees at 7 bases. The germline V gene encodes CDR1 SGHRS and CDR2 YFSETQ. The junction had 7 bases not matched to a gene; V was cut back by 4 bases and J by 1 base. This CDR3 is built from 16 residues. In DNA, the CDR3 is TGCGCCAGCAGCAGATCTGGGACAGAGAACACCGGGGAGCTGTTTTTT. Its protein product is CASSRSGTENTGELFF.

This chain uses TRBV5-1 with TRBJ2-7, with D possibly matching TRBD2 (6 bases). CDR1 SGHRS and CDR2 YFSETQ come from the germline V gene. The CDR3 runs 14 residues. Trimming cost V 2 bases and J 4 bases, with 13 bases left between them. CDR3 in DNA: TGCGCCAGCAGCTTTGCGGGACCGTTATACGAGCAGTACGTC. Amino acids: CASSFAGPLYEQYV.

The chain carries TRBV7-8 and TRBJ1-1; TRBD1 aligns across 9 bases. The CDR3 has 16 residues. Germline CDR1 is SGHVS and CDR2 is FQNEAQ. V lost 0 bases and J lost 7; bases outside the gene matches: 9. CDR3 sequence: CASSLAGTGMYGEAFF. Written as DNA, the CDR3 is TGTGCCAGCAGCTTAGCGGGGACAGGGATGTACGGTGAAGCTTTCTTT.

The chain joins TRBV30 to TRBJ1-5; unclear D gene. Deletions cut 0 bases from V and 6 bases from J, with 15 bases between. The CDR3 is 15 residues long. CDR1 and CDR2 (germline): GTSNPN, SVGIG (reference sequence). For the CDR3, the DNA is TGTGCCTGGAGTGTTATGTTGGGAGTTGGTCAGCCCCAGCATTTT. Its protein product is CAWSVMLGVGQPQHF.

The CDR3 sequence is CASSHPGQSSYNEQFF. The CDR3, as DNA: TGCGCCAGCAGCCATCCGGGACAGAGCTCCTACAATGAGCAGTTCTTC. The chain couples TRBV4-1 to TRBJ2-1; 7 bases fit TRBD1. CDR1 and CDR2 (germline): MGHRA, YSYEKL. This CDR3 has 16 residues. With V trimmed by 3 bases and J by 0 bases, 5 bases remained unmatched.